The 11 T cell receptor beta chains below all came from one sample that was sequenced in a study of CD8 T cells in Susac syndrome. RNA in amounts of roughly 0.5 to 1 ug was reverse transcribed with random hexamers. TCRdb re-called the immunoSEQ multiplex PCR reads with MiXCR, one entry per CDR3 protein. Of about 47,000 distinct CDR3 sequences in the sample, more than 85% were seen once. Sequencing used CD8+ T cells from PBMCs. Receptors were obtained from a human donor in good health.

The rearrangement links TRBV13 to TRBJ2-7; D is undetermined. There are 15 residues in the CDR3. Trimming removed 0 bases at V and 2 bases at J, with 11 bases between. Germline V lookup: CDR1 PRHDT, CDR2 FYEKMQ (reference sequence). The CDR3 nucleotides read TGTGCCAGCAGCTTAGGGTCGACTGGAGCCTACGAGCAGTACTTC. Its translation: CASSLGSTGAYEQYF.

V gene TRBV6-5 combines with J gene TRBJ2-1; 7 bases agree with TRBD2. CDR3 length: 15 residues. V lost 2 bases, J lost 7 bases, and 8 bases stayed unmatched. Germline V lookup: CDR1 MNHEY, CDR2 SVGAGI. This chain's CDR3 is CASSYGWEGTNEQFF. CDR3 nucleotides: TGTGCCAGCAGTTACGGGTGGGAGGGTACGAATGAGCAGTTCTTC.

CDR3 DNA sequence: TGCAGTGCGGGGCTAGCGGGAGAACGAAGGTCCTACGAGCAGTACTTC. Translation gives CSAGLAGERRSYEQYF. V and J are TRBV20-1 and TRBJ2-7, with 10 bases identical to TRBD2. CDR3 size: 16 residues. V trimming: 6 bases; J trimming: 1 base; junction bases outside the gene matches: 12. Germline V gene data show CDR1 as DFQATT and CDR2 as SNEGSKA (reference sequence).

V is TRBV9 and J is TRBJ2-7; 8 nucleotides match TRBD2. The CDR3 extends over 16 amino acids. Trimming took 0 bases from V and 2 from J; bases not matched to a gene: 7. Germline V gene lookup returns CDR1 SGDLS and CDR2 YYNGEE. CDR3 residues: CASSVGAGVRTYEQYF. The CDR3 DNA reads TGTGCCAGCAGCGTAGGAGCGGGAGTTCGAACCTACGAGCAGTACTTC.

V usage is TRBV12-3 or TRBV12-4 and J usage is TRBJ2-3; D gene unclear. Trimming pared 7 bases from V and 9 bases from J, leaving 17 bases between. The CDR3 loop spans 13 amino acids. For the CDR3, the DNA is TGTGCCAGCACCCCTTCTAACAGAGAGACGCAGTATTTT. It yields the protein CASTPSNRETQYF.

The V call is TRBV10-3, the J call TRBJ2-1; 9 bases are shared with TRBD2. The CDR3 loop spans 17 amino acids. The V segment lost 0 bases and the J segment 5 bases; nucleotides outside the gene matches: 8. Germline lookup yields CDR1 ENHRY and CDR2 SYGVKD. This CDR3 reads CAISESQASGDHNEQFF. As DNA, the CDR3 is TGTGCCATCAGTGAGTCCCAGGCTAGCGGGGATCACAATGAGCAGTTCTTC.

The chain employs TRBV5-6 and TRBJ2-3; D unclear. Germline CDR1 is SGHDT and CDR2 is YYEEEE. Trimming stripped 2 bases from V and 2 bases from J, with 15 bases between. This CDR3 has 16 residues. CDR3 sequence: CASSFGFPLPTDTQYF. The DNA of the CDR3 is TGTGCCAGCAGCTTTGGCTTCCCCCTGCCCACAGATACGCAGTATTTT.

The chain links TRBV6-2 or TRBV6-3 to TRBJ1-2; D remains ambiguous. Trimming cost V 6 bases and J 6 bases, with 23 bases left between them. Germline V gene lookup returns CDR1 MNHEY and CDR2 SVGEGT. The CDR3 covers 16 residues. CDR3 sequence reads: CASSFQPLGSLDGYTF. The CDR3 region has the DNA TGTGCCAGCAGCTTCCAACCGCTGGGGAGTCTCGATGGCTACACCTTC.

The chain has TRBV7-9 and TRBJ1-1; TRBD1 is a possible D gene (5 bases). The CDR3 spans 14 residues. V was cut by 5 bases and J by 7 bases, with 17 bases left in between. Germline V CDR1 and CDR2: SEHNR, FQNEAQ (reference sequence). CDR3 DNA: TGTGCCAGCAGCAAACCAGGGAATCTGCTTGAAGCTTTCTTT. Translated: CASSKPGNLLEAFF.

This chain joins TRBV12-3 or TRBV12-4 and TRBJ2-7; perhaps TRBD1 as D (5 bases). The CDR3 loop spans 14 amino acids. The V gene lost 3 bases and the J gene lost 1 base, with 10 bases spanning the gap. The CDR3 region is CASSFARESYEQYF. The CDR3 nucleotides are TGTGCCAGCAGTTTCGCCAGGGAATCCTACGAGCAGTACTTC.

The chain employs TRBV11-2 and TRBJ2-5, with 8 bases identical to TRBD1. V lost 1 base and J lost 5; bases outside the gene matches: 12. CDR3 length equals 17 residues. Germline V lookup: CDR1 SGHAT, CDR2 FQNNGV. Written as DNA, the CDR3 is TGTGCCAGCAGCTTAGCGGCGACAGGGGTCTTCGGGGAGACCCAGTACTTC. Amino acid sequence: CASSLAATGVFGETQYF.